These T cell receptor beta chains were read from a single sample in a study of blood T cells in healthy people across ages. TCRdb used MiXCR to reprocess the 5' RACE reads, holding one entry per CDR3 protein. The data contain about 630,000 distinct CDR3 sequences, around 21% of them singletons. Sequenced input: blood. These receptors all come from a man aged 70 or older in good health. The CDR3 runs from the conserved cysteine through the conserved F or W. D genes are given only for firm matches. A row's size may be missing; if present it is once, few, many or a size class.

v_gene	d_gene	j_gene	abundance	CDR3nt	CDR3aa
TRBV6-1	NA	TRBJ1-2	NA	TGTGCCAGCAAGTTAGGAGAGGGGTATGGCTACACCTTC	CASKLGEGYGYTF
TRBV2	NA	TRBJ1-4	NA	TGTGCCAGCAGTGAAGCGCTTTTTGCTAATGAAAAACTGTTTTTT	CASSEALFANEKLFF
TRBV7-2	NA	TRBJ2-5	few	TGTGCCAGCAGCTCGGTTGGGGGCTACCAAGAGACCCAGTACTTC	CASSSVGGYQETQYF
TRBV20-1	NA	TRBJ2-1	NA	TGCAGTGCTAGAGACCTCGGTGAGCAGTTCTTC	CSARDLGEQFF
TRBV20-1	TRBD1	TRBJ2-7	few	TGCAGTGCAAAACCCAGGACAGGGGTTGTCGAGCAGTACTTC	CSAKPRTGVVEQYF
TRBV6-2/TRBV6-3	NA	TRBJ1-2	few	TGTGCCAGCAGTAACGACAGATTCTATGGCTACACCTTC	CASSNDRFYGYTF
TRBV6-2/TRBV6-3	NA	TRBJ2-1	few	TGTGCCACTAACGGGGAAAATTACAATGAGCAGTTCTTC	CATNGENYNEQFF
TRBV20-1	TRBD2	TRBJ2-5	many	TGCAGTGCTACTCAAGCGGGACTGGGGGAGCAGTACTTC	CSATQAGLGEQYF
TRBV7-9	NA	TRBJ1-4	few	TGTGCCAGCAGCTTAGTCCCTAATGAAAAACTGTTTTTT	CASSLVPNEKLFF
TRBV29-1	TRBD2	TRBJ2-5	NA	TGCAGCCCAGTCGGACTAGCGGGAGATGGAGAGACCCAGTACTTC	CSPVGLAGDGETQYF
TRBV3-1	NA	TRBJ2-3	NA	TGTGCCAGCAGCCCGCGGACTAAAGACACAGATACGCAGTATTTT	CASSPRTKDTDTQYF
TRBV12-3/TRBV12-4	NA	TRBJ2-1	many	TGTGCCAGCAGGACCGGGACTCCAACTAATGAGCAGTTCTTC	CASRTGTPTNEQFF
TRBV28	NA	TRBJ1-4	NA	TGTGCCAGCAGTATATGGACGGCGAAACCTGAAAAACTGTTTTTT	CASSIWTAKPEKLFF
TRBV6-6	NA	TRBJ2-3	few	TGTGCCAGCAGTCCCCCGGGGACCCCAGATACGCAGTATTTT	CASSPPGTPDTQYF
TRBV29-1	NA	TRBJ2-5	many	TGCAGCGTTGAAATGGGGGTCTTCGGGCTCTACAATGAGCAGCTCTTC	CSVEMGVFGLYNEQLF
TRBV20-1	NA	TRBJ1-5	NA	TGCAGTGCTAGAGGAGGAGGAGGAGCCCAGCCCCAGCATTTT	CSARGGGGAQPQHF
TRBV27	NA	TRBJ1-5	NA	TGTGCCAGCAGCGCGGGGGCAGGGGGCAATCAGCCCCAGCATTTT	CASSAGAGGNQPQHF
TRBV19	NA	TRBJ1-2	NA	TGTGCCAGTAGCCCGGTGGGGGAAGACGGCTACACCTTC	CASSPVGEDGYTF
TRBV28	NA	TRBJ2-2	NA	TGTGCCAGCAGCCGGGGCGGACTTAACACCGGGGAGCTGTTTTTT	CASSRGGLNTGELFF
TRBV2	NA	TRBJ1-1	NA	TGTGCCAGCAGTGAACGGGACCTATCTGAGGCTTTCTTT	CASSERDLSEAFF
TRBV4-1	TRBD1	TRBJ2-7	NA	TGCGCCAGCAGCCAAGATCAGGACAGGGGAAATGTCTACGAGCAGTACTTC	CASSQDQDRGNVYEQYF
TRBV14	NA	TRBJ2-3	many	TGTGCCAGCAGCCTGGGGGGTGCGAAGCAGTATTTT	CASSLGGAKQYF
TRBV29-1	NA	TRBJ2-7	NA	TGCAGCGTTGTCCGGGACGGCTACGAGCAGTACTTC	CSVVRDGYEQYF
TRBV7-9	NA	TRBJ1-3	few	TGTGCCGGATCGAGAGGTAACTCTGGAAACACCATATATTTT	CAGSRGNSGNTIYF
TRBV29-1	TRBD1	TRBJ2-5	NA	TGCAGCGGATGGACAGGGGGGGAGACCCAGTACTTC	CSGWTGGETQYF
TRBV28	NA	TRBJ2-5	few	TGTGCCAGCAGTCCCTCCCCAGCGACCCAAGAGACCCAGTACTTC	CASSPSPATQETQYF
TRBV4-3	NA	TRBJ2-2	few	TGCGCCAGCAGCTCCTCAGGGGTCGGGGAGCTGTTTTTT	CASSSSGVGELFF
TRBV6-4	TRBD2	TRBJ2-1	NA	TGTGCCAGCAGAGCCGGGACTAGCGGGAGGAATGAGCAGTTCTTC	CASRAGTSGRNEQFF
TRBV20-1	NA	TRBJ1-5	NA	TGCAGTGCTAGAGATGGGGCAGGGACCAATCAGCCCCAGCATTTT	CSARDGAGTNQPQHF
TRBV7-9	NA	TRBJ2-1	few	TGTGCCAGCAGCTCCCGAGGGCATTCCGTATCCTACAATGAGCAGTTCTTC	CASSSRGHSVSYNEQFF
TRBV7-2	NA	TRBJ2-6	few	TGTGCCAGCAGTCTCCGGGGGAGCTCTGGGGCCAACGTCCTGACTTTC	CASSLRGSSGANVLTF
TRBV20-1	TRBD2	TRBJ2-5	few	TGCAGTGCTACCCCGACTAGCGGGAGGAAGGAGACCCAGTACTTC	CSATPTSGRKETQYF
TRBV20-1	NA	TRBJ2-1	NA	TGCAGTGATGATAGTTCCAATGAGCAGTTCTTC	CSDDSSNEQFF
TRBV5-1	TRBD1	TRBJ1-1	few	TGCGCCAGCAGCTCGGGACAGGGCAACATGAACACTGAAGCTTTCTTT	CASSSGQGNMNTEAFF
TRBV29-1	TRBD1	TRBJ1-1	few	TGCAGCGTTGCCGCTGGGACAGGGGACACTGAAGCTTTCTTT	CSVAAGTGDTEAFF
TRBV20-1	NA	TRBJ2-4	NA	TGCAGTGCTAGTCTGGCCCAAAACATTCAGTACTTC	CSASLAQNIQYF
TRBV7-4	NA	TRBJ2-7	few	TGTGCCAGCAGCTTAAACGGTCCGGTGGCAGGGCGGTACGAGCAGTACTTC	CASSLNGPVAGRYEQYF
TRBV19	NA	TRBJ2-6	NA	TGTGCCAGCGCGGCGTCTGGGGCCAACGTCCTGACTTTC	CASAASGANVLTF
TRBV6-6	TRBD1	TRBJ1-2	NA	TGTGCCAGCAGAGTACAACGACAGGGTAGCGGCTACACCTTC	CASRVQRQGSGYTF
TRBV9	TRBD1	TRBJ2-1	few	TGTGCCAGCAGCGTAGGGACAGGGGGTCGGCACAATGAGCAGTTCTTC	CASSVGTGGRHNEQFF
TRBV5-4	NA	TRBJ2-4	NA	TGTGCCAGCAGCTTGGCCGTCGGCAGAGAAAACATTCAGTACTTC	CASSLAVGRENIQYF
TRBV12-3/TRBV12-4	NA	TRBJ2-7	NA	TGTGCCAGCAGTTACCGGGAAGGCGAGCAGTACTTC	CASSYREGEQYF
TRBV12-3/TRBV12-4	TRBD1	TRBJ2-1	few	TGTGCCAGCAGCGATGACAGGGACGAGCAGTTCTTC	CASSDDRDEQFF
TRBV12-3/TRBV12-4	NA	TRBJ1-2	NA	TGTGCCAGCAGCCGCCCAGGGGTTCCCTATGGCTACACCTTT	CASSRPGVPYGYTF
TRBV7-2	NA	TRBJ1-2	few	TGTGCCAGCAGCTTGGACATTAACATTGCCTATGGCTACACCTTC	CASSLDINIAYGYTF
TRBV20-1	TRBD2	TRBJ2-7	few	TGCAGTGCTCAAGGACTAGCGGTCTCCTACGAGCAGTACTTC	CSAQGLAVSYEQYF
TRBV6-5	NA	TRBJ1-2	few	TGTGCCAGCAGTTACTCGAATGGACAGTACACCTTC	CASSYSNGQYTF
TRBV9	TRBD2	TRBJ2-7	NA	TGTGCCAGCATACATCCAGCGGGAGGAACCTACGAGCAGTACTTC	CASIHPAGGTYEQYF
TRBV24-1	NA	TRBJ2-3	NA	TGTGCCACCAGTGACTACTCCTCGAGCACAGATACGCAGTATTTT	CATSDYSSSTDTQYF
TRBV28	TRBD2	TRBJ2-7	many	TGTGCCAGCATACGTAGCGGGAAGGTGTACTTC	CASIRSGKVYF
TRBV4-1	TRBD1	TRBJ2-7	many	TGCGCCAGCAGCCAAGGACAGGGATCCTACGAGCAGTACTTC	CASSQGQGSYEQYF
TRBV11-2	NA	TRBJ2-7	few	TGTGCCAGCAGCACCCCCGCACTCACCAGCTCCTACGAGCAGTACTTC	CASSTPALTSSYEQYF